This T cell receptor beta chain was sequenced in a study of blood T cell repertoires in COVID-19. Across the whole study: T cells, B-cell-depleted T cells, or PBMCs provided the cDNA or gDNA that served as material.

V lost 5 bases to trimming and J lost 3 bases, with 13 bases between them. Per the germline V gene, CDR1 is SGHTA and CDR2 is FQGNSA. CDR3 length: 14 amino acids. Produced via immunoSEQ multiplex PCR; TCRdb's table is partial and in-frame only. This table has roughly 250,000 clones, roughly 82% appearing once. This sequence originates from a woman of 80 years or more with active or convalescent COVID-19. Sequenced: peripheral blood. This chain joins TRBV7-2 and TRBJ1-1, with D possibly matching TRBD1 (6 bases). CDR3 nucleotides: TGTGCCAGCAGCATACAGGGAGTGGACACTGAAGCTTTCTTT. Translating it yields CASSIQGVDTEAFF.